A selection of T cell receptor beta chains follows, all from one sample in a study of shared clonotypes between healthy human individuals. Sequencing used immunoSEQ multiplex PCR; TCRdb keeps in-frame clones, though not all of them. The data show millions of clones, about 95% seen once. Sequencing was performed on naive CD8+ T cells sorted from blood. These receptors were taken from a man younger than 35 in good health. CDR3s include the opening cysteine and the closing phenylalanine or tryptophan. A D gene is named only where the DNA matches it firmly. The size of a clone is reported for some rows only, either as once, few or many, or as a class for expanded clones.

len,v_gene,abundance,d_gene,j_gene,CDR3nt,CDR3aa
13,TRBV13,NA,NA,TRBJ1-1,TGTGCCAGCAGCTTCCCCGGGGACACTGAAGCTTTCTTT,CASSFPGDTEAFF
15,TRBV6-6,NA,TRBD1,TRBJ2-7,TGTGCCAGCAGTTACACCTTGACAGGGACCTACGAGCAGTACTTC,CASSYTLTGTYEQYF
15,TRBV2,NA,TRBD2,TRBJ2-3,TGTGCCAGCAGTGGGACTAGCGGCAACACAGATACGCAGTATTTT,CASSGTSGNTDTQYF
12,TRBV6-5,NA,NA,TRBJ2-1,TGTGCTAGCCGAAAGGGCCACAATGAGCAGTTCTTC,CASRKGHNEQFF
13,TRBV30,NA,NA,TRBJ1-2,TGTGCCTGGAGTGCGTGGGCAGCCGACGGCTACACCTTC,CAWSAWAADGYTF
13,TRBV5-6,NA,TRBD1,TRBJ2-1,TGTGCCAGCAGCTGGGACAGGGGGGTTGAGCAGTTCTTC,CASSWDRGVEQFF
12,TRBV5-4,NA,NA,TRBJ1-2,TGTGCCAGCAGCCCCGGCGGGGCCGGCTACACCTTC,CASSPGGAGYTF
18,TRBV6-1,NA,NA,TRBJ2-2,TGTGCCAGCAGTGAATTCGTGCGCCCTATAATTAACACCGGGGAGCTGTTTTTT,CASSEFVRPIINTGELFF
12,TRBV5-1,NA,NA,TRBJ2-7,TGCGCCAGCAGCGGACACTCATACGAGCAGTACTTC,CASSGHSYEQYF
16,TRBV19,NA,NA,TRBJ2-3,TGTGCCAGTAGTATAGATCCGGGCGGAAGCACAGATACGCAGTATTTT,CASSIDPGGSTDTQYF
15,TRBV11-2,NA,NA,TRBJ2-3,TGTGCCAGCAGCTTAGAGGGCAGATTAGCAGATACGCAGTATTTT,CASSLEGRLADTQYF
14,TRBV19,NA,TRBD1,TRBJ1-3,TGTGCCACCCAGGGGGAGAGCTCTGGAAACACCATATATTTT,CATQGESSGNTIYF
14,TRBV14,NA,NA,TRBJ2-7,TGTGCCAGCAGAGCTGACGGTGTGTCCTACGAGCAGTACTTC,CASRADGVSYEQYF
17,TRBV4-3,once,TRBD1,TRBJ1-6,TGCGCCAGCAGCCGATTATACGGGGGACAGTCTAATTCACCCCTCCACTTT,CASSRLYGGQSNSPLHF
18,TRBV11-3,NA,TRBD2,TRBJ2-6,TGTGCCAGCAGCCCGGGACTAGCGGGGTTCGGAGGGGCCAACGTCCTGACTTTC,CASSPGLAGFGGANVLTF
15,TRBV5-1,NA,TRBD2,TRBJ2-1,TGCGCCAGCAGCTGGGAGAGCGGGGGATACAATGAGCAGTTCTTC,CASSWESGGYNEQFF
14,TRBV7-6,NA,NA,TRBJ2-5,TGTGCCAGCAGCTTAGAGGGCAGTCAAGAGACCCAGTACTTC,CASSLEGSQETQYF
18,TRBV29-1,once,TRBD1,TRBJ1-2,TGCAGCGTTGAAGGCGGATTGACAGGGGGCGTCCTAAACTATGGCTACACCTTC,CSVEGGLTGGVLNYGYTF
16,TRBV7-2,once,NA,TRBJ2-1,TGTGCCAGCAGCTTAGTGGCCGAGGCAGTATACAATGAGCAGTTCTTC,CASSLVAEAVYNEQFF
13,TRBV5-4,NA,NA,TRBJ2-7,TGTGCCAGCAGCCCCCGGGGAGCCTACGAGCAGTACTTC,CASSPRGAYEQYF
14,TRBV6-1,NA,NA,TRBJ1-1,TGTGCCACCAGATACGGCACCTCAAACACTGAAGCTTTCTTT,CATRYGTSNTEAFF
15,TRBV6-1,NA,NA,TRBJ2-1,TGTGCCAGCAGGTATCAAGAGGGGCCCTCCGATGAGCAGTTCTTC,CASRYQEGPSDEQFF
15,TRBV30,NA,NA,TRBJ2-5,TGTGCCTGGAGTGCCTCCCCCGGGGGTAGGGAGACCCAGTACTTC,CAWSASPGGRETQYF
14,TRBV7-9,NA,NA,TRBJ2-7,TGTGCCAGCAGCTTAGATCCGAGCTCCTACGAGCAGTACTTC,CASSLDPSSYEQYF
13,TRBV7-9,NA,NA,TRBJ2-7,TGTGCCAGCAGCTCGGACGGATCCTACGAGCAGTACTTC,CASSSDGSYEQYF
16,TRBV5-6,NA,TRBD1,TRBJ2-2,TGTGCCAGCAGCCGGAGGGACAGGGGGAACACCGGGGAGCTGTTTTTT,CASSRRDRGNTGELFF